This T cell receptor (beta chain) emerged from a study of T cell responses to AZD1222 COVID-19 vaccine. Overall study: Pooling of second doses given at about 4 or about 12 weeks was done.

The study's findings and limits: Just six AZD1222 recipients were seropositive at baseline.

TCRdb's table, derived via immunoSEQ multiplex PCR, lists solely in-frame clones and lacks some. The sample holds around 86,000 clones, 90% seen once. The CDR3 loop spans 13 amino acids. CDR1 is SEHNR, CDR2 FQNEAQ, per germline (reference sequence). The ends were cut back, 1 base at V and 2 bases at J, with 5 bases in the middle. This clone was picked up one time. Its cognate antigen is unknown. This rearrangement joins TRBV7-9 to TRBJ1-2; no clear D. The source material was peripheral blood, sampled on day 0 of AZD1222 vaccination. The receptor comes from an adult in good health. The CDR3 DNA is TGTGCCAGCAGCTTAGGAGGGAACTATGGCTACACCTTC. Amino acids: CASSLGGNYGYTF.